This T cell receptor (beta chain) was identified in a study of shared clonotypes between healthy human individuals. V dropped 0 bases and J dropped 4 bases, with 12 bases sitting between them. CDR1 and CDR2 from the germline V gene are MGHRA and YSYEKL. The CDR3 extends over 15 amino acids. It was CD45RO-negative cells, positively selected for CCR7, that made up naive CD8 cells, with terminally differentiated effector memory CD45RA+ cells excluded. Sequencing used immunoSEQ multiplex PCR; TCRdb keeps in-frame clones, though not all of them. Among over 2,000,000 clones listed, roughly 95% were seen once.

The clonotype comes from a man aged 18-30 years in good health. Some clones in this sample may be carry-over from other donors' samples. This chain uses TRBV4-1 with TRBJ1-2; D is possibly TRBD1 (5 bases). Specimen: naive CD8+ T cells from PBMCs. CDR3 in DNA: TGCGCCAGCAGCCAAGAGCAGGGCTTTAGCTATGGCTACACCTTC. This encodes CASSQEQGFSYGYTF.